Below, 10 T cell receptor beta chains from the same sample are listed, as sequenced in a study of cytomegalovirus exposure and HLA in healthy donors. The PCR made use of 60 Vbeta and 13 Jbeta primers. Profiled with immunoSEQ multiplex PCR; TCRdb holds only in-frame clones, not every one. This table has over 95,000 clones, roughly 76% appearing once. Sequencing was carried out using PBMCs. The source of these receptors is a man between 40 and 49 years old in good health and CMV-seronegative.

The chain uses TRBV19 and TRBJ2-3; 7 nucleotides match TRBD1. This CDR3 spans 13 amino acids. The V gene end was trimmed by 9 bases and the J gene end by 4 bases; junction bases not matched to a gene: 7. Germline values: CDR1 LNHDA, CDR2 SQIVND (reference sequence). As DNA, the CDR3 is TGTGCCAGCTGGACAGGCACCCCAGATACGCAGTATTTT. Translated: CASWTGTPDTQYF.

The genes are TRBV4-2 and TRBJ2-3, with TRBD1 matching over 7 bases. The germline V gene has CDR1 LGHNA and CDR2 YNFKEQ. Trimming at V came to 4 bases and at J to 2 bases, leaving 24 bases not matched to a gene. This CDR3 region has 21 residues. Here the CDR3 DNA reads TGTGCCAGCAGCCCGGTTAATTCGGGACAGACCGGCACGACCGTCACAGATACGCAGTATTTT. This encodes CASSPVNSGQTGTTVTDTQYF.

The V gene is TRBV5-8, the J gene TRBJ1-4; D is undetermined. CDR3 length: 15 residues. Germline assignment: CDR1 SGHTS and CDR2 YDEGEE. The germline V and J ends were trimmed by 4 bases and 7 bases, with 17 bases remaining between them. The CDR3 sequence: CASSPGGVRGEKLFF. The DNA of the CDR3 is TGTGCCAGCAGCCCGGGCGGGGTCCGAGGTGAAAAACTGTTTTTT. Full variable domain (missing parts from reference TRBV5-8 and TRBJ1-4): EAGVTQSPTHLIKTRGQQATLRCSPISGHTSVYWYQQALGLGLQFLLWYDEGEERNRGNFPPRFSGRQFPNYSSELNVNALELEDSALYLCASSPGGVRGEKLFFGSGTQLSVL.

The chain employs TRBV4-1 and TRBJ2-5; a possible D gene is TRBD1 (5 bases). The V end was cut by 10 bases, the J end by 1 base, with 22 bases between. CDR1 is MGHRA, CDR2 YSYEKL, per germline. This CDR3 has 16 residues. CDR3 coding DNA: TGCGCCATCATGGCGTGGGGCGGAACTGTCCAAGAGACCCAGTACTTC. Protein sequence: CAIMAWGGTVQETQYF.

As DNA, the CDR3 is TGCAGCGGCCACAACAACTATGGCTACACCTTC. It specifies CSGHNNYGYTF. V gene TRBV29-1 combines with J gene TRBJ1-2, with D uncertain. The germline V gene encodes CDR1 SQVTM and CDR2 ANQGSEA. Trimming shortened V by 7 bases and J by 2 bases, and 8 bases separated the two germline ends. The CDR3 is 11 residues long. The complete variable domain, with remaining parts taken from reference TRBV29-1 and TRBJ1-2, reads SAVISQKPSRDICQRGTSLTIQCQVDSQVTMMFWYRQQPGQSLTLIATANQGSEATYESGFVIDKFPISRPNLTFSTLTVSNMSPEDSSIYLCSGHNNYGYTFGSGTRLTVV.

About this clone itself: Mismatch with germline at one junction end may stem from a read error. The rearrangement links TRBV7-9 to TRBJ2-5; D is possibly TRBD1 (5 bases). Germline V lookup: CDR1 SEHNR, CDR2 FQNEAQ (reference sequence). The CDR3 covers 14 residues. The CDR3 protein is CSSSLGPRVETQYF. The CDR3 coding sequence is TGTTCCAGCAGCTTAGGTCCCAGGGTGGAGACCCAGTACTTC.

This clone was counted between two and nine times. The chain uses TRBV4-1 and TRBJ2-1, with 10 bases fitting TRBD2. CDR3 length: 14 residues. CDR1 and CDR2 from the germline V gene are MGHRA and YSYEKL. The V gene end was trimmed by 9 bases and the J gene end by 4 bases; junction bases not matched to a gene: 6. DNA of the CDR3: TGCGCCAGTAGGCCAGCGGGAGGGTACAATGAGCAGTTCTTC. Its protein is CASRPAGGYNEQFF.

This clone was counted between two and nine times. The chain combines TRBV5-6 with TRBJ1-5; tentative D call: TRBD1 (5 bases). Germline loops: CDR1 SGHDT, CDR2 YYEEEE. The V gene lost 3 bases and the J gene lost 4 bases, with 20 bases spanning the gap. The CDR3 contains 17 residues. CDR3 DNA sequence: TGTGCCAGCAGCTCGACCCTCGGGACTTTGGGGAATCAGCCCCAGCATTTT. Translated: CASSSTLGTLGNQPQHF.

The DNA of the CDR3 is TGTGCCAGTAGTTTCACGGAGGAGCCCTATCACACAGATACGCAGTATTTT. This gives the protein CASSFTEEPYHTDTQYF. The chain combines TRBV19 with TRBJ2-3; tentatively, D is TRBD2 (5 bases). This CDR3 region has 17 residues. The germline gives CDR1 LNHDA, CDR2 SQIVND (reference sequence). V lost 5 bases, J lost 2 bases, and 20 bases lay in between.

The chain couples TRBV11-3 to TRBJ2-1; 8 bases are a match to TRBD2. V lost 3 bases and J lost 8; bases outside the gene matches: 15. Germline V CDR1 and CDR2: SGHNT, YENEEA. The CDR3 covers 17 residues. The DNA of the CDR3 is TGTGCCAGCAGCTTGGGACTAGGGGGAGATCCTCGTGATGAGCAGTTCTTC. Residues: CASSLGLGGDPRDEQFF.